This is a list of T cell receptor beta chains from one sample in a study of identical twins. TCRdb itself ran the 5' RACE reads through MiXCR, one entry per CDR3 protein. The repertoire has 600,000 to 700,000 distinct CDR3 sequences, 21% of them found once; the top ten carry roughly 4%. This same sample was also taken into another study, of T cells expressing NK-cell markers.

Sequencing used PBMCs. Source of these receptors: a woman aged 18-29 years in good health. The conserved cysteine and the conserved F or W are not part of the CDR3 here.

v_call	j_call	cdr3_aa
TRBV7-2	TRBJ1-1	ASSPSLGDTEAF
TRBV7-8	TRBJ2-1	ASSLRQRGMSSYNEQF
TRBV30	TRBJ2-1	AWSVRASTSYNEQF
TRBV12-3/TRBV12-4	TRBJ2-2	ASSSRLAGTGELF
TRBV5-1	TRBJ2-1	ASSLGTGNLRTNEQF
TRBV20-1	TRBJ1-6	SARALHNSPLH
TRBV18	TRBJ2-7	ASSRTSGGLVD
TRBV10-3	TRBJ2-3	AISDRRGTDTQY
TRBV25-1	TRBJ2-3	ASRGVRRLFSDTQY
TRBV12-3/TRBV12-4	TRBJ2-1	ASINSGAGGNEQF
TRBV12-3/TRBV12-4	TRBJ2-3	ASRTTNTQY
TRBV5-5	TRBJ2-3	ASSLSGLNTDTQY
TRBV2	TRBJ1-1	ASNEGHANTEAF
TRBV12-3/TRBV12-4	TRBJ2-5	ASRPTSGRDQETQY
TRBV20-1	TRBJ1-5	SASQGQAIDQPQH
TRBV5-1	TRBJ2-3	ASSSVVGDTQY
TRBV7-3	TRBJ2-2	ASSLLATGELF
TRBV3-1	TRBJ2-7	ASSQDAGMFKY
TRBV12-3/TRBV12-4	TRBJ1-2	ASSLRTGSNGYT
TRBV5-5	TRBJ2-5	ASSLAPGGRSQETQY
TRBV3-1	TRBJ2-7	ASSPCGQGAFCEQY